The 10 T cell receptor beta chains in this list originate from one sample, sequenced in a study of CD8 T cells in ankylosing spondylitis. From the 5' RACE reads, TCRdb called clonotypes with MiXCR, one entry per CDR3 protein. The sample has 6,500 or so distinct CDR3 sequences, approximately 3% seen once. The sample was blood, either unsorted or a sorted T cell fraction (not recorded which). These receptors originate from a female donor with ankylosing spondylitis or in good health (not recorded which).

This clonotype is classed as medium-sized. V and J are TRBV9 and TRBJ2-5, with TRBD1 identical over 7 bases. The germline V gene has CDR1 SGDLS and CDR2 YYNGEE. V was clipped by 3 bases and J by 4 bases; unmatched bases: 6. The CDR3 extends over 14 amino acids. The CDR3 bases are TGTGCCAGCAGCGCGGACAGGTTAATAGAGACCCAGTACTTC. Translation: CASSADRLIETQYF.

This clonotype was found many times. V gene TRBV9 combines with J gene TRBJ2-2, with D hard to call. Per germline, CDR1 SGDLS and CDR2 YYNGEE. V gave up 3 bases and J gave up 7 bases, with 16 bases separating them. CDR3 length: 15 amino acids. CDR3 DNA: TGTGCCAGCAGCGGTCCGGCCACTAAAGTCGGGGAGCTGTTTTTT. Amino acids: CASSGPATKVGELFF.

This clonotype was observed many times. This chain connects TRBV9 to TRBJ2-2; 8 nucleotides agree with TRBD2. Per germline, CDR1 SGDLS and CDR2 YYNGEE. There are 16 residues in the CDR3. The J segment lost 0 bases and the V segment lost 3 bases, leaving 4 bases of the junction unmatched. The CDR3 DNA is TGTGCCAGCAGCGATGTAGCGGGAACGAACACCGGGGAGCTGTTTTTT. It translates to CASSDVAGTNTGELFF.

In this sample, this clonotype turned up many times. V usage is TRBV9 and J usage is TRBJ2-1, with 13 positions matching TRBD2. Germline lookup yields CDR1 SGDLS and CDR2 YYNGEE. This CDR3 spans 16 amino acids. Trimming removed 4 bases from V and 3 bases from J; junction bases left unmatched: 4. The DNA for the CDR3 is TGTGCCAGCAGCCTCTGGACTAGCGGGAGCTACAATGAGCAGTTCTTC. It is translated as CASSLWTSGSYNEQFF.

Many counts were recorded for this clonotype. The chain recombines TRBV9 with TRBJ2-3; no clear D. The CDR3 runs to 16 residues. Germline V gene lookup returns CDR1 SGDLS and CDR2 YYNGEE. V was cut by 1 base and J by 0 bases, with 12 bases left in between. CDR3 in amino acids: CASSVSVGTSTDTQYF. CDR3 nucleotides: TGTGCCAGCAGCGTATCTGTAGGAACTAGCACAGATACGCAGTATTTT.

This clonotype has ten or more counts. The chain is built from TRBV9 and TRBJ2-2; D ambiguous. Trimming pared 4 bases from V and 7 bases from J, leaving 20 bases between. The germline gives CDR1 SGDLS, CDR2 YYNGEE. The CDR3 is 16 residues long. CDR3: CASSPTIIPVLGELFF. The CDR3 region has the DNA TGTGCCAGCAGCCCGACAATTATCCCGGTCCTCGGGGAGCTGTTTTTT.

This clonotype is categorized as medium-sized. The V call is TRBV9, the J call TRBJ2-3; D gene ambiguous. Germline V gene data show CDR1 as SGDLS and CDR2 as YYNGEE. V was cut by 4 bases and J by 4 bases, with 10 bases left in between. This CDR3 is built from 13 residues. CDR3 in amino acids: CASSPPPADTQYF. In DNA form, the CDR3 reads TGTGCCAGCAGCCCACCTCCGGCAGATACGCAGTATTTT.

This clonotype was counted at least ten times. The chain recombines TRBV9 with TRBJ2-1, with TRBD2 matching 7 bases. The germline V gene has CDR1 SGDLS and CDR2 YYNGEE. CDR3 size: 14 residues. V was pared by 4 bases and J by 2 bases, with 3 bases of the junction left unmatched. The CDR3 DNA is TGTGCCAGCAGCCCAAGCGGGGCCTACAATGAGCAGTTCTTC. Protein sequence: CASSPSGAYNEQFF.

This clonotype was counted ten times or more. The gene calls are TRBV9 and TRBJ2-2, with TRBD2 matching 10 bases. The CDR3 is made up of 15 amino acids. Germline V CDR1 and CDR2: SGDLS, YYNGEE. V shed 2 bases and J 4 bases; nucleotides not matched to a gene: 2. The CDR3 sequence is CASSVSGGATGELFF. In DNA form, the CDR3 reads TGTGCCAGCAGCGTCAGCGGGGGGGCCACCGGGGAGCTGTTTTTT.

V is TRBV9 and J is TRBJ2-1; 10 nucleotides match TRBD2. The CDR3 is 21 amino acids. The germline V gene has CDR1 SGDLS and CDR2 YYNGEE. J was trimmed by 5 bases and V by 4 bases; bases with no gene match: 24. The CDR3 bases are TGTGCCAGCAGCATCCATGTTCCCGCTAGCGGGAGTCGAAATCACCACAATGAGCAGTTCTTC. It specifies CASSIHVPASGSRNHHNEQFF.